This T cell receptor beta chain originates from a study of CD8+ T cells in alopecia areata (dated by TCRdb to 2017 to 2018). Describing the broader study: Treated patients were enrolled in an open-label pilot trial of oral tofacitinib, 5 to 10 mg twice daily, for moderate-to-severe alopecia areata. Patients stayed on tofacitinib for 6 to 18 months and then had 6 months of follow-up off drug so that delayed response and recurrence could be assessed. The study used high-throughput TCRbeta sequencing to examine T cell clonal expansion in alopecia areata, in both the C3H/HeJ mouse model and human patients. Biopsies were taken from tofacitinib-treated patients at baseline and at 4 and 24 weeks of treatment, and a later scalp biopsy was taken in several of the tofacitinib-treated patients. Amplification of TCRbeta CDR3 regions was done by immunoSEQ multiplex PCR using 35 Vbeta forward primers and 13 Jbeta reverse primers. For the treated patients, the SALT score, which quantifies what percentage of scalp surface area is affected, served as the measure of disease severity. Scalp clonality was compared across normal scalp (n=4), patchy alopecia areata scalp (n=8), and alopecia totalis/universalis scalp (n=8). RNA was obtained with the PAXgene miRNA kit for fixed scalp, the miRNeasy kit for PBMCs, and the RNeasy kit for mouse skin. On the human side, TCRbeta sequencing was run on scalp tissue and on sorted CD4+ and CD8+ peripheral blood T cells from healthy controls and from alopecia areata patients with either patchy or totalis/universalis disease. Study-wide findings and limitations: Compared with normal scalp, lesional scalp, particularly in alopecia totalis/universalis, had higher clonality and more expanded CD8+ clones, which suggests antigenic drive. The treated cohort was small, with a single nonresponder, so links between baseline CD8+ expansion and response need larger studies. Unlike mouse skin, which is dominated by gammadelta T cells, normal human skin has resident alphabeta T cells that are also sequenced, and this complicates analysis of the scalp TCR repertoire. During tofacitinib treatment, many expanded lesional clones remained in scalp and blood, and this persistence may partly explain relapse after treatment is stopped. Compared with mice, TCR sequences shared between patients were less clear, possibly partly because of HLA diversity across the patient population. With tofacitinib, both scalp clonality and the number of expanded CD8+ clones among the top 100 scalp clones went down significantly.

The sample's treatment or condition, from its label and the paper: oral pan-JAK inhibitor, 5-10 mg twice daily. Lesional scalp punch biopsies and peripheral blood were obtained from alopecia areata patients. PBMCs were separated by density centrifugation and stained for CD3, CD4 and CD8, after which CD4+ and CD8+ T cells were sorted on a FACSAria. Reading from cysteine to phenylalanine, the CDR3 counts 14 amino acids. The DNA shown is the 42-base CDR3, in frame from base 1. Compared with germline, V lacks 6 bases and J lacks 10 bases; bases without a gene match: 9. The germline V gene (reference sequence) specifies LNHDA as CDR1 and SQIVND as CDR2. The receptor library was made with the immunoSEQ multiplex PCR assay. For TCR sequencing, RNA was extracted from every sample and reverse transcribed into cDNA to serve as template. SuperScript III was used for first-strand cDNA synthesis, primed with a 2:1 mix of oligo-dT and random hexamers. A synthetic immune receptor repertoire was used to assess amplification bias, and residual bias was removed computationally. For the original study's pipeline: Raw reads were preprocessed for error removal, and CDR3 was defined according to IMGT conventions as running from the conserved cysteine to phenylalanine. Clonality was calculated as 1 minus Shannon entropy normalized by log2 of the number of productive unique TCRs. CD4 or CD8 identity of scalp clones was inferred by cross-referencing scalp TCRbeta sequences with sorted blood CD4 and CD8 repertoires. The source is immuneACCESS, and TCRdb retained only in-frame sequences with V and J called. Part of the clones is not carried over; for the studies checked, unresolved V genes explain less than half of this, and the remainder is unexplained. V and J calls and clone size follow that table, whereas D and trimming were derived from the DNA. The sample has 200,000 or so clones on record, less than 50% of them singletons. The top ten clones comprise over 2% of the sample.

The table lists this clone with a few counts. The specificity of this receptor is unknown. One base away there is no much larger clone; base qualities are not given. The rearrangement joined TRBV19 to TRBJ1-5, with 10 bases in between that match TRBD1. Specimen: CD4+ T cells sorted from blood, collected around week 37, from a patient treated with tofacitinib. The origin of this receptor is a human donor with alopecia areata. The DNA sequence is given as TGTGCCAGTAGGAGACAGGGGGCCTCGGAACCCCAGCATTTT. This gives the protein CASRRQGASEPQHF. Joined to the reference TRBV19 and TRBJ1-5 proteins, this CDR3 gives the full variable domain: DGGITQSPKYLFRKEGQNVTLSCEQNLNHDAMYWYRQDPGQGLRLIYYSQIVNDFQKGDIAEGYSVSREKKESFPLTVTSAQKNPTAFYLCASRRQGASEPQHFGDGTRLSIL.